This is a list of T cell receptor beta chains from one sample in a study of blood T cell repertoires in COVID-19. The method was immunoSEQ multiplex PCR; TCRdb's version includes in-frame clones alone and lacks a portion of them. The sample lists tens of thousands of clones, about nine tenths seen once, with about 30% in the top ten. The sequencing input was peripheral blood. The source is a man between 50 and 59 years old with active or convalescent COVID-19. Each CDR3 is given with its conserved first and last residue. The order of the fields is D gene, J gene, V gene, clone size, CDR3 DNA, CDR3 protein. D genes are given only for firm matches. A clone size is listed for some rows: how often the clone was seen (once, few, many), or a class if it is expanded.

TRBD1	TRBJ2-5	TRBV5-6	once	TGTGCCAGCAGACGCGACAGGGGGCTTGAGACCCAGTACTTC	CASRRDRGLETQYF
TRBD1	TRBJ1-5	TRBV4-1	.	TGCGCCAGCAGCCTGACAGGGATAGGTGATCAGCCCCAGCATTTT	CASSLTGIGDQPQHF
.	TRBJ2-3	TRBV29-1	.	TGCAGCGCGCGGGACTTACTTGTTAGCACAGATACGCAGTATTTT	CSARDLLVSTDTQYF
TRBD1	TRBJ1-5	TRBV11-2	.	TGTGCCAGCAGCCCAGGGTTGGCAGGGGGCAGGAAGAACCAGCCCCAGCATTTT	CASSPGLAGGRKNQPQHF
.	TRBJ1-6	TRBV5-8	.	TGTGCCAGCAGCTTGGGAGCTAATTCACCCCTCCACTTT	CASSLGANSPLHF
.	TRBJ2-1	TRBV4-2	.	TGTGCCAGCAGCCAAGATTGGACATCTGGCAATGAGCAGTTCTTC	CASSQDWTSGNEQFF
TRBD1	TRBJ1-1	TRBV29-1	.	TGCAGCGGCGACAGGGTGAACACTGAAGCTTTCTTT	CSGDRVNTEAFF
.	TRBJ1-2	TRBV6-8	.	TGTGCCAGCAGTGGCCTTTGGCTCAGCTACACCTTC	CASSGLWLSYTF
TRBD2	TRBJ2-1	TRBV5-6	.	TGTGCCAGCAGAACGGGACTAGCGGGGTCCTCCTACAATGAGCAGTTCTTC	CASRTGLAGSSYNEQFF
.	TRBJ1-6	TRBV3-1/TRBV3-2	few	TGTGCCAGCGGGAGGGGACCATCCTCCTATAATTCACCCCTCCACTTT	CASGRGPSSYNSPLHF
.	TRBJ1-1	TRBV19	.	TGTGCCAGTAGTCCTCCTAGGGGGAACACTGAAGCTTTCTTT	CASSPPRGNTEAFF
TRBD2	TRBJ2-1	TRBV5-1	.	TGCGCCAGCAGCTTGTTCGCGGGAGTAAATGAGCAGTTCTTC	CASSLFAGVNEQFF
.	TRBJ2-7	TRBV5-1	.	TGCGCCAGCAGCTTGAGGCCAACAGCTTACGAGCAGTACTTC	CASSLRPTAYEQYF
.	TRBJ2-7	TRBV7-2	.	TGTGCCAGCAGCTTCGGACAAGGTCGGGAGCAGTACTTC	CASSFGQGREQYF
TRBD2	TRBJ2-1	TRBV11-2	.	TGTGCCAGCAGCGGGAGCGGGACCTCCTACAATGAGCAGTTCTTC	CASSGSGTSYNEQFF
.	TRBJ1-1	TRBV7-2	.	TGTGCCAGCAGCCTTAGTCAGGGAAGGACTGAAGCTTTCTTT	CASSLSQGRTEAFF
TRBD1	TRBJ1-2	TRBV5-4	.	TGTGCCAGCGGGGGACAGGGCAATAACTATGGCTACACCTTC	CASGGQGNNYGYTF
TRBD1	TRBJ2-1	TRBV27	.	TGTGCCAGCAGTTCGGGACAGCGGCTAATCTACAATGAGCAGTTCTTC	CASSSGQRLIYNEQFF
TRBD1	TRBJ1-5	TRBV6-2/TRBV6-3	.	TGTGCCAGCAGTTCAGGGATAGAGGACAGGGATGGCAATCAGCCCCAGCATTTT	CASSSGIEDRDGNQPQHF
.	TRBJ1-5	TRBV5-4	.	TGTGCCAGCAGCTTTGGGGGGGGTGGCAATCAGCCCCAGCATTTT	CASSFGGGGNQPQHF
.	TRBJ2-5	TRBV29-1	.	TGCAGCGTTGATGGCACAGCAAAAAGGGGGGAGACCCAGTACTTC	CSVDGTAKRGETQYF
TRBD1	TRBJ1-5	TRBV6-6	.	TGTGCCAGCAGTCTACAGGGGGTGAATCAGCCCCAGCATTTT	CASSLQGVNQPQHF
.	TRBJ1-4	TRBV28	.	TGTGCCAGCAGCTTTCCCCCGGGGGGGCGCAAACTGTTTTTT	CASSFPPGGRKLFF
TRBD1	TRBJ1-2	TRBV19	.	TGTGCCAGCAGAAGACAGGGAATAAACTATGGCTACACCTTC	CASRRQGINYGYTF
TRBD2	TRBJ2-7	TRBV27	.	TGTGCCAGCAGGCGGGGGGGGACCATAGATTCCTACGAGCAGTACTTC	CASRRGGTIDSYEQYF
TRBD1	TRBJ1-2	TRBV5-1	.	TGCGCCAGCACCACCGGGACAGGGGATAGGGGCTACACCTTC	CASTTGTGDRGYTF
.	TRBJ2-4	TRBV29-1	.	TGCAGCGTCGGACCAGAGGGAAACATTCAGTACTTC	CSVGPEGNIQYF
.	TRBJ1-5	TRBV30	.	TGTGCCGGATCTAAGGGACAACTCAATCAGCCCCAGCATTTT	CAGSKGQLNQPQHF
TRBD2	TRBJ2-2	TRBV5-4	.	TGTGCCAGCAGCTTGGCCGGACTAGCAGCCACCGGGGAGCTGTTTTTT	CASSLAGLAATGELFF
TRBD2	TRBJ2-3	TRBV7-2	.	TGTGCCAGCAGCTTAGCTGGGACTAGCGGCACAGATACGCAGTATTTT	CASSLAGTSGTDTQYF
TRBD2	TRBJ2-3	TRBV11-3	.	TGTGCCAGCAGCTTAGAAGGGCGGGGGGCCACAGATACGCAGTATTTT	CASSLEGRGATDTQYF
TRBD1	TRBJ1-4	TRBV24-1	.	TGTGCCACCAGTGACACCGGGACAGGGGATGAAAAACTGTTTTTT	CATSDTGTGDEKLFF
TRBD1	TRBJ2-3	TRBV7-2	.	TGTGCCAGCAGCCTCAGGGGGCGCGGCGGCACAGATACGCAGTATTTT	CASSLRGRGGTDTQYF
.	TRBJ2-1	TRBV11-3	.	TGTGCCAGCAGCTTATATGGGACAACTTACAATGAGCAGTTCTTC	CASSLYGTTYNEQFF
.	TRBJ2-5	TRBV15	.	TGTGCCACCAGCAGAGATCGGGGTCCCCAGGAGACCCAGTACTTC	CATSRDRGPQETQYF